This T cell receptor beta chain came from a study of control samples from healthy donors and cancer patients. The method was immunoSEQ multiplex PCR; TCRdb's version includes in-frame clones alone and lacks a portion of them. The data contain nearly 200,000 clones, about nine tenths of them seen just once; the ten biggest clones take up approximately 1.8%. Specimen: blood. The sequence came from a man aged 30 to 39 in good health.

The CDR3 is CASSPFSGANVLTF. In DNA, the CDR3 is TGTGCCAGCAGTCCATTCTCTGGGGCCAACGTCCTGACTTTC. The J gene is TRBJ2-6, the V gene TRBV11-2, with no clear D. The ends were cut back, 6 bases at V and 0 bases at J, with 6 bases in the middle. CDR1 and CDR2 (germline): SGHAT, FQNNGV. The CDR3 runs 14 residues.